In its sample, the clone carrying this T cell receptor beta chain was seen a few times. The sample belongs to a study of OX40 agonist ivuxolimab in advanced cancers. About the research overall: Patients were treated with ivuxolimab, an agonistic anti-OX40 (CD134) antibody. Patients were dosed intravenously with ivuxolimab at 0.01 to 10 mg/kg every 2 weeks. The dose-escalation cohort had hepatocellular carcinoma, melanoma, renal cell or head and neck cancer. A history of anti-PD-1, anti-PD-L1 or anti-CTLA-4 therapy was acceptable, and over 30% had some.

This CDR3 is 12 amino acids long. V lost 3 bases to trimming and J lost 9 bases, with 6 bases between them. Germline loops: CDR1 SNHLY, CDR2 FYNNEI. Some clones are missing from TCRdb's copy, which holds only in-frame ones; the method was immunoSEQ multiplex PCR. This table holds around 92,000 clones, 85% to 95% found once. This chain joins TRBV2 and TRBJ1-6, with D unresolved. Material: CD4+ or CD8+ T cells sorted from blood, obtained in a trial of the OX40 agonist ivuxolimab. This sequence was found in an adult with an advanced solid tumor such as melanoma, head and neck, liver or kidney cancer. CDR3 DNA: TGTGCCAGCAGTGAGGGAGTTTCACCCCTCCACTTT. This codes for CASSEGVSPLHF. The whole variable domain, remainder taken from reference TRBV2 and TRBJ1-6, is EPEVTQTPSHQVTQMGQEVILRCVPISNHLYFYWYRQILGQKVEFLVSFYNNEISEKSEIFDDQFSVERPDGSNFTLKIRSTKLEDSAMYFCASSEGVSPLHFGNGTRLTVT.